Each of the 19 T cell receptor beta chains below was sequenced from the same sample in a study of T cell changes during pregnancy in multiple sclerosis. TCRdb's copy holds only in-frame clones and misses some; the assay was immunoSEQ multiplex PCR. The sample yields 65,000 to 85,000 clones, roughly 94% seen once. This specimen consisted of peripheral blood, obtained after pregnancy. These receptors were collected from a female donor with multiple sclerosis, enrolled in a pregnancy study.

The chain is built from TRBV19 and TRBJ1-2; perhaps TRBD1 as D (5 bases). Germline loops: CDR1 LNHDA, CDR2 SQIVND (reference sequence). V was pared by 6 bases and J by 0 bases, with 11 bases between. This CDR3 contains 14 residues. The DNA of the CDR3 is TGTGCCAGTAGGAGTCCAGGGACTAACTATGGCTACACCTTC. It codes for CASRSPGTNYGYTF.

The V and J genes are TRBV11-2 and TRBJ2-5; D gene unclear. Germline loops: CDR1 SGHAT, CDR2 FQNNGV. Trimming stripped 2 bases from V and 1 base from J, with 8 bases between. This CDR3 is built from 14 residues. The CDR3 loop is CASSLFSSQETQYF. DNA for the CDR3: TGTGCCAGCAGCTTATTTTCCAGCCAAGAGACCCAGTACTTC. The variable domain in full, with the rest retrieved from reference TRBV11-2 and TRBJ2-5, is EAGVAQSPRYKIIEKRQSVAFWCNPISGHATLYWYQQILGQGPKLLIQFQNNGVVDDSQLPKDRFSAERLKGVDSTLKIQPAKLEDSAVYLCASSLFSSQETQYFGPGTRLLVL.

V and J are TRBV19 and TRBJ2-1, with 7 bases matching TRBD2. From germline, CDR1 is LNHDA and CDR2 SQIVND (reference sequence). This CDR3 is 15 amino acids long. Trimming took 1 base from V and 4 from J; bases not matched to a gene: 4. CDR3 DNA sequence: TGTGCCAGTAGTATAGCGGGAGGCGCATACAATGAGCAGTTCTTC. Amino acids: CASSIAGGAYNEQFF.

The chain combines TRBV6-7 with TRBJ1-4; D remains ambiguous. TRBV6-7 is given ORF status, its function remaining uncertain. CDR3 length: 10 amino acids. Trimming removed 7 bases at V and 11 bases at J, with 8 bases between. CDR3 in DNA: TGTGCCAGCATTCCACTCAAACTGTTTTTT. This encodes CASIPLKLFF.

This clone occurred once. This chain joins TRBV28 and TRBJ2-1; 8 bases line up with TRBD2. V shed 6 bases, J shed 0 bases, and the junction held 7 bases outside the gene matches. This CDR3 is built from 16 residues. In germline, CDR1 is MDHEN, CDR2 SYDVKM. CDR3 sequence reads: CASRSSLAGSYNEQFF. CDR3 bases: TGTGCCAGCAGGAGCTCTCTAGCGGGCTCCTACAATGAGCAGTTCTTC. Filled out from reference TRBV28 and TRBJ2-1, the complete variable domain reads DVKVTQSSRYLVKRTGEKVFLECVQDMDHENMFWYRQDPGLGLRLIYFSYDVKMKEKGDIPEGYSVSREKKERFSLILESASTNQTSMYLCASRSSLAGSYNEQFFGPGTRLTVL.

The chain uses TRBV6-6 and TRBJ2-5, with 9 bases aligning to TRBD2. Germline lookup yields CDR1 MNHNY and CDR2 SVGAGI (reference sequence). The CDR3 runs to 13 residues. The V and J ends lost 7 bases and 5 bases, in that order; junction bases with no gene match: 5. CDR3 DNA: TGTGCCAGCATTAGCGGGAGCTGGGAGACCCAGTACTTC. Translated, it gives CASISGSWETQYF.

The chain recombines TRBV28 with TRBJ2-7, with a possible D match to TRBD1 (6 bases). V was shortened by 3 bases and J by 1 base, with 10 bases between the two germline ends. CDR3 length equals 14 residues. Germline values: CDR1 MDHEN, CDR2 SYDVKM. CDR3 residues: CASSLDSVSYEQYF. The CDR3 nucleotides read TGTGCCAGCAGTTTGGACAGCGTTTCCTACGAGCAGTACTTC. Complete variable domain (other parts from reference TRBV28 and TRBJ2-7): DVKVTQSSRYLVKRTGEKVFLECVQDMDHENMFWYRQDPGLGLRLIYFSYDVKMKEKGDIPEGYSVSREKKERFSLILESASTNQTSMYLCASSLDSVSYEQYFGPGTRLTVT.

By its share, this clone is medium-sized. This chain links TRBV29-1 with TRBJ2-1; 8 nucleotides align to TRBD1. This CDR3 spans 12 amino acids. After removal of 3 bases from V and 9 bases from J, the junction contained 4 bases not matched to a gene. The germline gives CDR1 SQVTM, CDR2 ANQGSEA. The DNA for the CDR3 is TGCAGCGTTGACCAGGGGGCGGGTGAGCAGTTCTTC. The encoded protein is CSVDQGAGEQFF.

This sequence joins TRBV12-5 and TRBJ1-3; D gene uncertain. The CDR3 loop spans 14 amino acids. Germline V CDR1 and CDR2: LGHNT, FRNRAP. V lost 5 bases and J lost 3, with 11 bases in between. The CDR3 DNA is TGTGCTAGTGGTATCGGGGTGGATGGAAACACCATATATTTT. Translation gives CASGIGVDGNTIYF.

The V call is TRBV5-1, the J call TRBJ2-2; 7 positions agree with TRBD2. The CDR3 has 16 amino acids. J lost 3 bases, V lost 0 bases, and 5 bases had no gene match. CDR1 and CDR2 (germline): SGHRS, YFSETQ. DNA of the CDR3: TGCGCCAGCAGCTTGGAGACTAGCCCCGACACCGGGGAGCTGTTTTTT. Its protein is CASSLETSPDTGELFF.

This sequence joins TRBV7-9 and TRBJ2-6, with 7 bases identical to TRBD2. V was clipped by 3 bases and J by 0 bases; unmatched bases: 5. The germline V gene has CDR1 SEHNR and CDR2 FQNEAQ (reference sequence). This CDR3 spans 17 amino acids. CDR3 nucleotides: TGTGCCAGCAGCTTCCGGGGGGATAACTCTGGGGCCAACGTCCTGACTTTC. Protein sequence: CASSFRGDNSGANVLTF.

The J gene is TRBJ2-7, the V gene TRBV29-1; D gene unclear. The CDR3 sequence is 12 residues long. V was pared by 4 bases and J by 2 bases, with 9 bases between. The V gene's germline CDR1 is SQVTM and CDR2 ANQGSEA. CDR3 residues: CSVATDTYEQYF. CDR3 in DNA: TGCAGCGTTGCAACCGACACCTACGAGCAGTACTTC.

The chain has TRBV7-9 and TRBJ1-4; TRBD1 matches 11 bases. Germline V gene sequence: CDR1 SEHNR, CDR2 FQNEAQ (reference sequence). This CDR3 region has 14 residues. Trimming cost V 5 bases and J 7 bases; bases outside gene matches: 3. CDR3 residues: CASSPGTGGEKLFF. The CDR3 nucleotides are TGTGCCAGCAGCCCCGGGACAGGGGGTGAAAAACTGTTTTTT.

The sample holds one count of this clone. The V call is TRBV19, the J call TRBJ1-4; D gene unclear. Germline V CDR1 and CDR2: LNHDA, SQIVND (reference sequence). The CDR3 runs to 13 residues. With 3 bases removed from V and 7 bases from J, the gap between germline ends came to 9 bases. CDR3 residues: CASSIWRSEKLFF. CDR3 coding DNA: TGTGCCAGTAGTATTTGGAGAAGTGAAAAACTGTTTTTT.

The rearrangement uses TRBV7-8 and TRBJ1-5, with D possibly matching TRBD1 (6 bases). V lost 1 base and J 4 bases, leaving 11 bases between the germline ends. The V gene's germline CDR1 is SGHVS and CDR2 FQNEAQ. This CDR3 is 15 amino acids long. DNA for the CDR3: TGTGCCAGCAGCTTAGGACAGGCGCCTAATCAGCCCCAGCATTTT. Translating gives CASSLGQAPNQPQHF.

The chain carries TRBV12-2 and TRBJ2-7; TRBD2, the table's D call, was not compared with the DNA. TRBV12-2 counts as a pseudogene. The CDR3 is 16 amino acids. The CDR3 nucleotides read TGTGCAAGTCGCCCCCGTCAGCGGGGGGCCTCCTACGAGCAGTACTTC. Residues: CASRPRQRGASYEQYF.

V and J are TRBV6-5 and TRBJ1-1; D gene unclear. Trimming pared 5 bases from V and 3 bases from J, leaving 10 bases between. This CDR3 is 13 amino acids long. Per germline, CDR1 MNHEY and CDR2 SVGAGI. In DNA form, the CDR3 reads TGTGCCAGCAGTACAGCAAGCTACACTGAAGCTTTCTTT. Amino acids: CASSTASYTEAFF.

The V and J genes are TRBV10-1 and TRBJ1-1; no definite D call. Germline V gives CDR1 WNHNN, CDR2 SYGVQD (reference sequence). Trimming removed 8 bases from V and 2 bases from J, with 9 bases in between. This CDR3 contains 12 residues. CDR3 protein: CASRGFNTEAFF. In nucleotides, the CDR3 is TGCGCCAGCCGAGGGTTTAACACTGAAGCTTTCTTT.

The gene calls are TRBV25-1 and TRBJ2-7; TRBD1 might be the D (5 bases). The CDR3 totals 15 residues. With 2 bases removed from V and 1 base from J, the gap between germline ends came to 12 bases. Germline assignment: CDR1 MGHDK and CDR2 SYGVNS. The DNA for the CDR3 is TGTGCCAGCAGTGAACCCGCGACAGAATCCTACGAGCAGTACTTC. Its protein is CASSEPATESYEQYF.